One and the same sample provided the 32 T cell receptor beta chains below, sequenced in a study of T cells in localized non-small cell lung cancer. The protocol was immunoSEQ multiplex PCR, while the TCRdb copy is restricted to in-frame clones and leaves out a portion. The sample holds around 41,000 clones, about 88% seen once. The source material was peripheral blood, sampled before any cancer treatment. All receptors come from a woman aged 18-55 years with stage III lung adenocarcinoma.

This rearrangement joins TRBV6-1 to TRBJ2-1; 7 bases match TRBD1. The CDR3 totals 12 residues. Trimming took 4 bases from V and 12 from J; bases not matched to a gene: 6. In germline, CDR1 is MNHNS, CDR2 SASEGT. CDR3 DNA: TGTGCCAGCAGTGGGGGGACAGCCTGGCAGTTCTTC. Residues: CASSGGTAWQFF.

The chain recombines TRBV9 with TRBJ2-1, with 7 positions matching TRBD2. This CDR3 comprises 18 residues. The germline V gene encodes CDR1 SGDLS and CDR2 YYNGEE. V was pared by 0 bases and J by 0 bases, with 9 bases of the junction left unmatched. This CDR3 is CASSVALSSGSSYNEQFF. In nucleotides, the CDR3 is TGTGCCAGCAGCGTAGCTCTGTCTAGCGGCAGCTCCTACAATGAGCAGTTCTTC.

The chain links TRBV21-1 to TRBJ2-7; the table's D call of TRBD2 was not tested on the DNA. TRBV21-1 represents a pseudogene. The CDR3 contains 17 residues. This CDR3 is CASSKRGGGTSTYEQYF. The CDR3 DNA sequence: TGTGCCAGCAGCAAAAGAGGGGGAGGGACCTCCACCTACGAGCAGTACTTC.

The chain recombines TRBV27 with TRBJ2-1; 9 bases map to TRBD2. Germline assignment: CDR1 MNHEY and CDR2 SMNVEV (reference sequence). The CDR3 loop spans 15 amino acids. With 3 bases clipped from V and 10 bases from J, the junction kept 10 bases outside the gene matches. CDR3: CASSFKVAGVKEQFF. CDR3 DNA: TGTGCCAGCAGTTTCAAGGTAGCGGGGGTAAAGGAGCAGTTCTTC.

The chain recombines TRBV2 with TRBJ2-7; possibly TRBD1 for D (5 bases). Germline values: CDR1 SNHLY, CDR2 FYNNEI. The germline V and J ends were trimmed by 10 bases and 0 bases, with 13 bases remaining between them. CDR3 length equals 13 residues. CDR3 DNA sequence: TGTGCCATCGTGACAGAAACCTCCTACGAGCAGTACTTC. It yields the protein CAIVTETSYEQYF.

The CDR3 DNA is TGTGCCAGCACCTTTGGACAGGGCAAAGGATCTGGGGCCAACGTCCTGACTTTC. It translates to CASTFGQGKGSGANVLTF. V is TRBV5-5 and J is TRBJ2-6; 8 bases fit TRBD1. With 6 bases clipped from V and 1 base from J, the junction kept 12 bases outside the gene matches. Germline V gene data show CDR1 as SGHKS and CDR2 as YYEKEE (reference sequence). The CDR3 contains 18 residues.

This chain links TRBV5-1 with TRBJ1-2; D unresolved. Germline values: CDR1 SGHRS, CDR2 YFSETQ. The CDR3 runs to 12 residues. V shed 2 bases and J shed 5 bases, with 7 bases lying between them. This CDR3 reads CASSFDKYGYTF. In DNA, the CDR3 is TGCGCCAGCAGCTTCGACAAGTATGGCTACACCTTC.

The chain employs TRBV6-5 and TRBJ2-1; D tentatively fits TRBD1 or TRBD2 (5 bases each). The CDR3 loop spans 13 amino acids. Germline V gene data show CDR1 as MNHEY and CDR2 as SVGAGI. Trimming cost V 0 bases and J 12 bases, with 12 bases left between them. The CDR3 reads CASSYSGVGGQFF. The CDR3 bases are TGTGCCAGCAGTTACTCGGGGGTTGGTGGGCAGTTCTTC.

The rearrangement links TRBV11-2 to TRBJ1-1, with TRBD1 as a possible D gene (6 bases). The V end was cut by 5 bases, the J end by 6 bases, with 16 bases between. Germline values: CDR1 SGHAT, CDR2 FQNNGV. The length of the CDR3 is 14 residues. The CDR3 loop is CASSVGGFRAEAFF. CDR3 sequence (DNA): TGTGCCAGCAGCGTAGGGGGGTTTCGGGCTGAAGCTTTCTTT.

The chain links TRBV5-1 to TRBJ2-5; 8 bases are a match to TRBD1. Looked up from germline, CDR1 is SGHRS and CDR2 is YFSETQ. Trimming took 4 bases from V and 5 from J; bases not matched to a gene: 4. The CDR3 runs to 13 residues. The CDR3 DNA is TGCGCCAGCAGCCAGGGGGCGCGGGAGACCCAGTACTTC. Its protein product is CASSQGARETQYF. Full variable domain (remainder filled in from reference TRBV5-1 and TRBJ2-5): KAGVTQTPRYLIKTRGQQVTLSCSPISGHRSVSWYQQTPGQGLQFLFEYFSETQRNKGNFPGRFSGRQFSNSRSEMNVSTLELGDSALYLCASSQGARETQYFGPGTRLLVL.

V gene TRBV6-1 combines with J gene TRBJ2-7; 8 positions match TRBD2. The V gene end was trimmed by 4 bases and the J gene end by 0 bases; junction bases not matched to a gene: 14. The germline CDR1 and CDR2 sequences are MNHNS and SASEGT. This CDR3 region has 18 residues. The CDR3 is CASSAPGGGGLFSYEQYF. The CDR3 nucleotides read TGTGCCAGCAGTGCCCCTGGGGGCGGGGGGCTATTCTCCTACGAGCAGTACTTC.

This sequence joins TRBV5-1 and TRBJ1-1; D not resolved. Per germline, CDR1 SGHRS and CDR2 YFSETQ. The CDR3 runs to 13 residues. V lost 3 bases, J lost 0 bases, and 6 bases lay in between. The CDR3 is CASSSFMNTEAFF. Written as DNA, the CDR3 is TGCGCCAGCAGCTCATTCATGAACACTGAAGCTTTCTTT.

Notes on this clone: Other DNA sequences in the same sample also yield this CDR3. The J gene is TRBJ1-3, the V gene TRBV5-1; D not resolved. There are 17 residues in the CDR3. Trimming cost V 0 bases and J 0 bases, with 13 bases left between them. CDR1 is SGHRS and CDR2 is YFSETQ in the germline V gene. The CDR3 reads CASSLGRLTDSGNTIYF. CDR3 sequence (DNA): TGCGCCAGCAGCTTGGGTCGGCTGACCGACTCTGGAAACACCATATATTTT.

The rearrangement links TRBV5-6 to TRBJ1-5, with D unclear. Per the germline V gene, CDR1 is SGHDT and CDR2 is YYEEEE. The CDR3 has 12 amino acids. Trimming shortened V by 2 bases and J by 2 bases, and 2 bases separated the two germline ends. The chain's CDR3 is CASSFGNQPQHF. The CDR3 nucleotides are TGTGCCAGCAGCTTTGGCAATCAGCCCCAGCATTTT.

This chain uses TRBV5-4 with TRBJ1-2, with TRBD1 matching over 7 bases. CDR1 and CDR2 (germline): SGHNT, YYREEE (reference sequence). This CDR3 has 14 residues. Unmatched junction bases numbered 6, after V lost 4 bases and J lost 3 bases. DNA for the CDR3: TGTGCCAGCAGCCAAGGACAGGTCGACTATGGCTACACCTTC. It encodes CASSQGQVDYGYTF.

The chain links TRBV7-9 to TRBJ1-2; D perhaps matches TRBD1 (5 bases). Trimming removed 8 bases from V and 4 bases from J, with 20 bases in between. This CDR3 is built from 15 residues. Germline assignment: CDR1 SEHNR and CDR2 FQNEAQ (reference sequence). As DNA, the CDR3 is TGTGCCAGCGGAGTGGGGCGCTTTACTAGCTATGGCTACACCTTC. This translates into CASGVGRFTSYGYTF.

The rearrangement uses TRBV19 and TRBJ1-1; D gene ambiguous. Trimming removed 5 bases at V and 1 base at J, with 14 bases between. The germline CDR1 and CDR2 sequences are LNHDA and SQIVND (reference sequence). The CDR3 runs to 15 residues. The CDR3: CASSSRQPGNTEAFF. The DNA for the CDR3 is TGTGCCAGTAGTTCCCGCCAGCCTGGGAACACTGAAGCTTTCTTT.

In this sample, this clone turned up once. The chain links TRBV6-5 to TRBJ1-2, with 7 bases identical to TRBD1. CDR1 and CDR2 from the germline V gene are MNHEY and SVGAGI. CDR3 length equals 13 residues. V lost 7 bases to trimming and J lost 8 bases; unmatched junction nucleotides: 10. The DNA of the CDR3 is TGTGCCAGCAAGCCAGGACAGGTGGTCGGCTACACCTTC. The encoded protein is CASKPGQVVGYTF.

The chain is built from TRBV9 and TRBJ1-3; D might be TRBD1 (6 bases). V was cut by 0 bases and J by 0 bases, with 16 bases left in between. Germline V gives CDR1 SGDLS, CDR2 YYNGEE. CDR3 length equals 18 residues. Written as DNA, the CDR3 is TGTGCCAGCAGCGTAGGGACCCGCAGGGGAGTCTCTGGAAACACCATATATTTT. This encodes CASSVGTRRGVSGNTIYF.

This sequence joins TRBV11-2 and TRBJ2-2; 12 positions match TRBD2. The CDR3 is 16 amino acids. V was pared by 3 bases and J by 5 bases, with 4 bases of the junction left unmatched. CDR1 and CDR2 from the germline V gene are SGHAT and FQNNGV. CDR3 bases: TGTGCCAGCAGCTTCCTAGCGGGGGGGCAAACCGGGGAGCTGTTTTTT. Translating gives CASSFLAGGQTGELFF.

The CDR3 is CASSLGLARTKNIQYF. As DNA, the CDR3 is TGTGCCAGTAGTCTGGGACTAGCGCGTACCAAAAACATTCAGTACTTC. The chain joins TRBV19 to TRBJ2-4; 10 bases line up with TRBD2. Germline V gene data show CDR1 as LNHDA and CDR2 as SQIVND (reference sequence). V gave up 5 bases and J gave up 2 bases; unmatched junction bases: 6. The CDR3 consists of 16 residues.

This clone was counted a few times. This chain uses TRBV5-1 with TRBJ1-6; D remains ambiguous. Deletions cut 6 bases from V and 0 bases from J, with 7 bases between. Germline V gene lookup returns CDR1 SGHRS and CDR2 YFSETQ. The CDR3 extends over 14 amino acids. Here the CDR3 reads CASKTGSYNSPLHF. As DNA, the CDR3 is TGCGCCAGCAAGACCGGCTCCTATAATTCACCCCTCCACTTT. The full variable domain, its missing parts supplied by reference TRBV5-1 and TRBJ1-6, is KAGVTQTPRYLIKTRGQQVTLSCSPISGHRSVSWYQQTPGQGLQFLFEYFSETQRNKGNFPGRFSGRQFSNSRSEMNVSTLELGDSALYLCASKTGSYNSPLHFGNGTRLTVT.

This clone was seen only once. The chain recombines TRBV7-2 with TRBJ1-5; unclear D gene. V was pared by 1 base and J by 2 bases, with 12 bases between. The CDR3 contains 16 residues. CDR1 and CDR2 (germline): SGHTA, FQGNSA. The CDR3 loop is CASSLVGRSGNQPQHF. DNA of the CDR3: TGTGCCAGCAGCTTAGTTGGCCGTTCGGGCAATCAGCCCCAGCATTTT.

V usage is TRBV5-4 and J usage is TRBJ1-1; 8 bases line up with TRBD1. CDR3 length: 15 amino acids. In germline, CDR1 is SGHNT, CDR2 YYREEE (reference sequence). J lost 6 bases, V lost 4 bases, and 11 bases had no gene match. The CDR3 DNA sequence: TGTGCCAGCAGCCGACCCACGGGACAGGCACCTGAAGCTTTCTTT. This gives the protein CASSRPTGQAPEAFF.

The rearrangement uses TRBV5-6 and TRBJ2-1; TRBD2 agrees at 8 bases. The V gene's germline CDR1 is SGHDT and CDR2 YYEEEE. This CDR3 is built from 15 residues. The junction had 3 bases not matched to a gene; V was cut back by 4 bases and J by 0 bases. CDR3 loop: CASSTGGSSYNEQFF. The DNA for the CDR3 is TGTGCCAGCAGCACGGGGGGGAGCTCCTACAATGAGCAGTTCTTC.

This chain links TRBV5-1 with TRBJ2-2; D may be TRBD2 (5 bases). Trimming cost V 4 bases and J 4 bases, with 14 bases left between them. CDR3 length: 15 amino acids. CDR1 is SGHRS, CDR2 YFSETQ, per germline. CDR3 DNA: TGCGCCAGCAGCATCCCGGGGTTGGGCACCGGGGAGCTGTTTTTT. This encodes CASSIPGLGTGELFF.

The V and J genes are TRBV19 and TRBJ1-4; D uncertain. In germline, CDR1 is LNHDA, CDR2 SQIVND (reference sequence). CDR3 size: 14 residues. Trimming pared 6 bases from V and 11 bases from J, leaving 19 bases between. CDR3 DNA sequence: TGTGCCAGTAGGCCGCTCGGCAATCCAGACAAACTGTTTTTT. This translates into CASRPLGNPDKLFF.

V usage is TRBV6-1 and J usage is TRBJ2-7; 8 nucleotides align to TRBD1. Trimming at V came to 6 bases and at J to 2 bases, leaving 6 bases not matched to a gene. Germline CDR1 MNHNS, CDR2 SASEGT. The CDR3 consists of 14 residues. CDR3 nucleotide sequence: TGTGCCAGCAGGGGGGGACAGGATCCCTACGAGCAGTACTTC. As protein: CASRGGQDPYEQYF.

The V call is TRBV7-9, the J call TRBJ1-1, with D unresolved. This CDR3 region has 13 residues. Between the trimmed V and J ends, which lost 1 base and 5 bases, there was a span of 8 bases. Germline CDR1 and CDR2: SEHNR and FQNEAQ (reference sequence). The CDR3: CASSLGGSTEAFF. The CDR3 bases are TGTGCCAGCAGCTTAGGAGGAAGTACTGAAGCTTTCTTT.

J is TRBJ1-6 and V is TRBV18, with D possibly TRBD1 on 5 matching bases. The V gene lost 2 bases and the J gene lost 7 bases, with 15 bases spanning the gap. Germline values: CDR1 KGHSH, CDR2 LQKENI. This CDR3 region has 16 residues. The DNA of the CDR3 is TGTGCCAGCTCACCAAGCGGGACGAATCTAAATTCACCCCTCCACTTT. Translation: CASSPSGTNLNSPLHF. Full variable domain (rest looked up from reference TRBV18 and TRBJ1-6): NAGVMQNPRHLVRRRGQEARLRCSPMKGHSHVYWYRQLPEEGLKFMVYLQKENIIDESGMPKERFSAEFPKEGPSILRIQQVVRGDSAAYFCASSPSGTNLNSPLHFGNGTRLTVT.

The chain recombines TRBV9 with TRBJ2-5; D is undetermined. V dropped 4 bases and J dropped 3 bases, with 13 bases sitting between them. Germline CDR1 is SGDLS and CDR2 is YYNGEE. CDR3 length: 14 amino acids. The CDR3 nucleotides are TGTGCCAGCAGCCCCCTCGTTGGGGAAGAGACCCAGTACTTC. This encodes CASSPLVGEETQYF.

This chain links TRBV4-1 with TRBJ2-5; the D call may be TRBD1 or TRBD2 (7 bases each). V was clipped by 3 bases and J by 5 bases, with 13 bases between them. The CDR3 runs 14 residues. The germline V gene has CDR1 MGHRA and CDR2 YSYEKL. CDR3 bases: TGCGCCAGCAGCCACACAGGGGAGGGGGAGACCCAGTACTTC. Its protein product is CASSHTGEGETQYF.